This TCR beta chain was recovered during a study of blood T cell repertoires in COVID-19. About the study: Material from acute and convalescent COVID-19 was sourced from the United States, Italy and Spain. The analysed material was cDNA or gDNA that came from T cells, B-cell-depleted T cells, or PBMCs.

Original handling: Amplifying reference gene primers gave estimates of nucleated cell counts. Sequencing was performed with immunoSEQ multiplex PCR; in TCRdb, only in-frame clones are kept and a portion is missing. V and J calls and clone size come straight from that table; D and trimming were deduced from the DNA. In the table there are about 59,000 clones, about 83% of which are singletons. Germline CDR1 and CDR2: MNHEY and SVGEGT. The CDR3 is made up of 15 amino acids. The V end lost 1 base, the J end lost 1 base, and 7 bases lay between the germline ends. Sequencing used peripheral blood. This clonotype was obtained from a woman older than 75 with acute or convalescent COVID-19. The V call is TRBV6-2 or TRBV6-3, the J call TRBJ2-2; tentatively, D is TRBD2 (5 bases). The CDR3 bases are TGTGCCAGCAGTTACTTGGCGGGGAACACCGGGGAGCTGTTTTTT. Translated, it gives CASSYLAGNTGELFF.